This TCR beta chain was profiled in a study of beta chain features in type 1 diabetes. Broader study findings: VDJ junctions in type 1 diabetes patients carried more deletions and fewer insertions. Among all four CD4+ subsets, Type 1 diabetes patients had TCRB CDR3s that were moderately but significantly shorter.

The junction had 7 bases not matched to a gene; V was cut back by 6 bases and J by 2 bases. CDR3 length equals 16 residues. Germline V gene data show CDR1 as ENHRY and CDR2 as SYGVKD. Worth noting for this clone: Its antigen remains unidentified.

TCRB transcripts that were expressed got sequenced, as all of the isolated RNA had been reverse transcribed. Some clones are missing from TCRdb's copy, which holds only in-frame ones; the method was immunoSEQ multiplex PCR. The repertoire holds about 340,000 clones, less than 15% seen once, with about 0.016% in the top ten. The receptor was isolated from a woman aged 18-35 years with type 1 diabetes. The V gene is TRBV10-3, the J gene TRBJ2-3, with 11 nucleotides matching TRBD2. Sequences were obtained from naive CD4+ T cells from blood. In DNA, the CDR3 is TGTGCCATCAGGACTAGCGGGATTGAGGTCACAGATACGCAGTATTTT. Translating it yields CAIRTSGIEVTDTQYF.